This entry features one T cell receptor (beta chain) sequence. The Seattle site enrolled patients during active infection and followed them longitudinally. The data derive from a study of blood T cell repertoires in COVID-19. Background on the study: Sites across the United States, Italy and Spain contributed samples from acute and convalescent COVID-19. Nucleic acid was either cDNA or gDNA, and it came from T cells, B-cell-depleted T cells, or PBMCs.

Original handling: It was from reference gene primer amplification that nucleated cell counts were estimated. Assay: immunoSEQ multiplex PCR; the TCRdb copy retains only in-frame clones and omits some. V and J calls plus clone size are reproduced from that table; the DNA served to infer D and trimming. Of around 430,000 clones detected, around 88% appear once; the ten largest clones hold roughly 12%. V was cut by 0 bases and J by 5 bases, with 11 bases left in between. CDR1 is SGDLS, CDR2 YYNGEE, per germline. The CDR3 consists of 14 residues. Sequenced sample: peripheral blood. The origin of this receptor is a woman aged 50 to 60 with COVID-19, enrolled during active disease. The J gene is TRBJ1-1, the V gene TRBV9, with a possible D match to TRBD1 (5 bases). CDR3 nucleotide sequence: TGTGCCAGCAGCGTAGTTCAGGGCTCTACTGAAGCTTTCTTT. It codes for CASSVVQGSTEAFF.